This passage covers 30 T cell receptor beta chains from one sample sequenced in a study of shared clonotypes between healthy human individuals. The data were produced by immunoSEQ multiplex PCR, yet TCRdb's version contains in-frame clones alone and is incomplete. Here the sample spans roughly 890,000 clones, around 92% being singletons. Naive CD8 cells, CD45RO-negative and positively selected for CCR7, excluded terminally differentiated effector memory CD45RA+ cells. What was sequenced was naive CD8+ T cells sorted from blood. All receptors derive from a man aged 25-45 years in good health.

The chain is built from TRBV7-3 and TRBJ2-2; TRBD1 or TRBD2 may be the D gene (6 bases each). The germline V gene encodes CDR1 SGHTA and CDR2 FQGTGA. The CDR3 runs 18 residues. V was shortened by 2 bases and J by 3 bases, with 19 bases between the two germline ends. CDR3 loop: CASSLLGGTVRDTGELFF. CDR3 nucleotide sequence: TGTGCCAGCAGCTTACTCGGGGGCACTGTACGAGACACCGGGGAGCTGTTTTTT. Full variable domain (outside the CDR3, taken from reference TRBV7-3 and TRBJ2-2): GAGVSQTPSNKVTEKGKYVELRCDPISGHTALYWYRQSLGQGPEFLIYFQGTGAADDSGLPNDRFFAVRPEGSVSTLKIQRTERGDSAVYLCASSLLGGTVRDTGELFFGEGSRLTVL.

This clone was picked up many times. V and J are TRBV7-8 and TRBJ2-3; no clear D gene. The CDR3 runs 16 residues. Germline CDR1 and CDR2: SGHVS and FQNEAQ. The germline V and J ends were trimmed by 5 bases and 2 bases, with 17 bases remaining between them. The CDR3 sequence: CASSRPISSATDTQYF. The CDR3 DNA reads as TGTGCCAGCAGCCGTCCTATCTCATCCGCCACAGATACGCAGTATTTT.

The CDR3 spells CASSQVTGGGQPQHF. As DNA, the CDR3 is TGCGCCAGCAGCCAAGTAACGGGGGGTGGGCAGCCCCAGCATTTT. The chain employs TRBV4-1 and TRBJ1-5, with D possibly TRBD1 on 5 matching bases. The CDR3 contains 15 residues. Germline V gene lookup returns CDR1 MGHRA and CDR2 YSYEKL. Trimming cost V 1 base and J 7 bases, with 14 bases left between them.

This chain's CDR3 is CASSWGGDTDTQYF. CDR3 in DNA: TGTGCCAGCAGCTGGGGGGGCGACACAGATACGCAGTATTTT. The V call is TRBV6-5, the J call TRBJ2-3; maybe TRBD2 (7 bases). The CDR3 totals 14 residues. CDR1 and CDR2 (germline): MNHEY, SVGAGI. Trimming shortened V by 6 bases and J by 2 bases, and 12 bases separated the two germline ends.

J is TRBJ2-5 and V is TRBV7-8, with 12 bases matching TRBD1. Germline lookup yields CDR1 SGHVS and CDR2 FQNEAQ. The V segment lost 7 bases and the J segment 5 bases; nucleotides outside the gene matches: 29. This CDR3 has 22 residues. The CDR3: CASTSYRIWGQGAGGSRETQYF. The CDR3 bases are TGTGCCAGCACCTCGTACCGAATATGGGGACAGGGGGCTGGGGGGAGCCGGGAGACCCAGTACTTC.

V gene TRBV27 combines with J gene TRBJ2-6; 7 bases agree with TRBD1. Trimming took 5 bases from V and 0 from J; bases not matched to a gene: 13. This CDR3 contains 19 residues. From germline, CDR1 is MNHEY and CDR2 SMNVEV (reference sequence). CDR3 nucleotides: TGTGCCAGCAGTCCCCGGACAGGAGTTTTTCTCTCTGGGGCCAACGTCCTGACTTTC. Its translation is CASSPRTGVFLSGANVLTF.

This chain links TRBV10-3 with TRBJ2-7; TRBD1 aligns across 10 bases. This CDR3 is 16 amino acids long. The germline V gene encodes CDR1 ENHRY and CDR2 SYGVKD. Trimming took 4 bases from V and 3 from J; bases not matched to a gene: 9. DNA for the CDR3: TGTGCCATCAGTGCGCTGGGGACAGGGGTTTACTACGAGCAGTACTTC. Translating it yields CAISALGTGVYYEQYF.

V and J are TRBV9 and TRBJ2-2; the D gene is possibly TRBD2 (5 bases). Germline V CDR1 and CDR2: SGDLS, YYNGEE. V lost 0 bases and J 6 bases, leaving 15 bases between the germline ends. The CDR3 loop spans 16 amino acids. The CDR3 protein is CASSVGSAGSPGELFF. The CDR3 region has the DNA TGTGCCAGCAGCGTAGGGTCGGCGGGTAGCCCCGGGGAGCTGTTTTTT.

The rearrangement joins TRBV28 to TRBJ2-7; 15 positions agree with TRBD2. The germline V gene has CDR1 MDHEN and CDR2 SYDVKM. The CDR3 is 15 residues long. Losses at the gene ends were 4 bases for V and 5 bases for J; bases not matched to a gene: 3. CDR3 loop: CASSSGLAGGDEQYF. CDR3 nucleotide sequence: TGTGCCAGCAGTTCGGGACTAGCGGGAGGTGACGAGCAGTACTTC. Full variable domain (remainder filled in from reference TRBV28 and TRBJ2-7): DVKVTQSSRYLVKRTGEKVFLECVQDMDHENMFWYRQDPGLGLRLIYFSYDVKMKEKGDIPEGYSVSREKKERFSLILESASTNQTSMYLCASSSGLAGGDEQYFGPGTRLTVT.

In its sample, this clone was seen once. The chain recombines TRBV7-9 with TRBJ2-7; 9 bases align to TRBD1. The CDR3 is 14 amino acids. V trimming: 4 bases; J trimming: 7 bases; junction bases outside the gene matches: 8. Looked up from germline, CDR1 is SEHNR and CDR2 is FQNEAQ (reference sequence). The DNA of the CDR3 is TGTGCCAGCAGCTCTTGGACAGGGGAGGGGGAGCAGTACTTC. It encodes CASSSWTGEGEQYF.

The V gene is TRBV4-1, the J gene TRBJ2-7; tentatively, D is TRBD1 (6 bases). Germline values: CDR1 MGHRA, CDR2 YSYEKL. The CDR3 contains 14 residues. Trimming removed 3 bases at V and 2 bases at J, with 11 bases between. In DNA form, the CDR3 reads TGCGCCAGCAGCCACTTCCAGGGGACCTACGAGCAGTACTTC. Residues: CASSHFQGTYEQYF.

The chain employs TRBV13 and TRBJ2-3, with D possibly TRBD1 on 5 matching bases. Trimming pared 0 bases from V and 0 bases from J, leaving 7 bases between. CDR3 length: 15 amino acids. In germline, CDR1 is PRHDT, CDR2 FYEKMQ (reference sequence). Here the CDR3 DNA reads TGTGCCAGCAGCTTAGGACAGGTTAGCACAGATACGCAGTATTTT. This translates into CASSLGQVSTDTQYF.

V gene TRBV9 combines with J gene TRBJ2-1, with 8 bases lining up with TRBD2. The CDR3 runs to 14 residues. Germline V gene sequence: CDR1 SGDLS, CDR2 YYNGEE. J gave up 5 bases and V 7 bases, and 8 bases lay outside the gene matches. CDR3 residues: CASEGSGAHNEQFF. CDR3 DNA: TGTGCCAGCGAGGGTAGCGGGGCGCACAATGAGCAGTTCTTC.

Regarding this clone: The same CDR3 can be traced to other DNA sequences in this sample. The V and J genes are TRBV18 and TRBJ2-5; D uncertain. The CDR3 has 12 residues. CDR1 is KGHSH, CDR2 LQKENI, per germline. V was shortened by 0 bases and J by 5 bases, with 4 bases between the two germline ends. The CDR3 DNA follows: TGTGCCAGCTCACCACCTAGCGAGACCCAGTACTTC. Its translation: CASSPPSETQYF.

CDR3 sequence reads: CASSPWTDNEQFF. CDR3 DNA: TGTGCCAGCAGCCCTTGGACTGACAATGAGCAGTTCTTC. The chain has TRBV14 and TRBJ2-1, with D perhaps matching TRBD2 (5 bases). This CDR3 comprises 13 residues. The V gene's germline CDR1 is SGHDN and CDR2 FVKESK. V gave up 4 bases and J gave up 5 bases, with 9 bases separating them.

The chain employs TRBV10-1 and TRBJ1-5; no clear D. CDR1 is WNHNN and CDR2 is SYGVQD in the germline V gene (reference sequence). This CDR3 has 15 residues. The V gene lost 3 bases and the J gene lost 0 bases, with 9 bases spanning the gap. This CDR3 is CASSETGNSNQPQHF. The CDR3 DNA is TGCGCCAGCAGTGAAACGGGAAATAGCAATCAGCCCCAGCATTTT.

The chain joins TRBV25-1 to TRBJ1-1; D not resolved. This CDR3 has 13 residues. Trimming stripped 9 bases from V and 5 bases from J, with 16 bases between. Germline assignment: CDR1 MGHDK and CDR2 SYGVNS. The CDR3 DNA reads as TGTGCCAGTCAAAGCAGGTCTCGGACTGAAGCTTTCTTT. This translates into CASQSRSRTEAFF. Looking up the rest from reference TRBV25-1 and TRBJ1-1 gives the full variable domain: EADIYQTPRYLVIGTGKKITLECSQTMGHDKMYWYQQDPGMELHLIHYSYGVNSTEKGDLSSESTVSRIRTEHFPLTLESARPSHTSQYLCASQSRSRTEAFFGQGTRLTVV.

The rearrangement uses TRBV5-4 and TRBJ2-1; D is uncertain. The CDR3 extends over 12 amino acids. The germline V gene encodes CDR1 SGHNT and CDR2 YYREEE (reference sequence). V shed 0 bases and J shed 7 bases, with 5 bases lying between them. In nucleotides, the CDR3 is TGTGCCAGCAGCTTGGGTTGGAATGAGCAGTTCTTC. As protein: CASSLGWNEQFF.

The CDR3 loop reads CASSLLAGKGTDTQYF. In nucleotides, the CDR3 is TGTGCCAGCAGTTTGCTAGCGGGAAAAGGCACAGATACGCAGTATTTT. The chain employs TRBV28 and TRBJ2-3, with 9 bases fitting TRBD2. This CDR3 region has 16 residues. V was pared by 3 bases and J by 1 base, with 5 bases of the junction left unmatched. The V gene's germline CDR1 is MDHEN and CDR2 SYDVKM.

This chain connects TRBV4-3 to TRBJ2-7, with a tentative D call TRBD1 (6 bases). This CDR3 region has 13 residues. V was shortened by 4 bases and J by 5 bases, with 12 bases between the two germline ends. From germline, CDR1 is LGHNA and CDR2 YSLEER. The CDR3 nucleotides read TGCGCCAGCAGCCTAACAGGGCTCCACGAGCAGTACTTC. Translation: CASSLTGLHEQYF.

The chain has TRBV13 and TRBJ2-2; D is possibly TRBD2 (6 bases). CDR3 size: 14 residues. Trimming removed 1 base from V and 5 bases from J, with 8 bases in between. CDR1 and CDR2 (germline): PRHDT, FYEKMQ (reference sequence). The CDR3 loop is CASSLVRGTGELFF. Here the CDR3 DNA reads TGTGCCAGCAGCTTAGTACGGGGGACCGGGGAGCTGTTTTTT.

The chain links TRBV27 to TRBJ1-1, with TRBD1 matching 7 bases. J gave up 8 bases and V 2 bases, and 8 bases lay outside the gene matches. CDR3 length: 14 residues. Germline V lookup: CDR1 MNHEY, CDR2 SMNVEV (reference sequence). Here the CDR3 DNA reads TGTGCCAGCAGTTTAAACAGGGGTATGTACGAAGCTTTCTTT. This codes for CASSLNRGMYEAFF.

The chain carries TRBV7-9 and TRBJ2-3; 9 bases agree with TRBD1. V trimming: 1 base; J trimming: 6 bases; junction bases outside the gene matches: 11. There are 17 residues in the CDR3. Looked up from germline, CDR1 is SEHNR and CDR2 is FQNEAQ (reference sequence). Written as DNA, the CDR3 is TGTGCCAGCAGCTTAGAACTGAGGACAGGGGTTTCGGATACGCAGTATTTT. Residues: CASSLELRTGVSDTQYF.

This sequence joins TRBV5-4 and TRBJ2-7; D uncertain. V dropped 2 bases and J dropped 3 bases, with 12 bases sitting between them. Looked up from germline, CDR1 is SGHNT and CDR2 is YYREEE (reference sequence). The length of the CDR3 is 14 residues. The CDR3 bases are TGTGCCAGCAGCTTAAAGGGCGGTCACTACGAGCAGTACTTC. This translates into CASSLKGGHYEQYF.

V and J are TRBV19 and TRBJ2-3, with 7 nucleotides matching TRBD1. The CDR3 contains 15 residues. The V segment lost 5 bases and the J segment 6 bases; nucleotides outside the gene matches: 11. Germline loops: CDR1 LNHDA, CDR2 SQIVND (reference sequence). The CDR3 nucleotides are TGTGCCAGTAGTCACGGACAGGTGCTCAGGGATACGCAGTATTTT. Protein sequence: CASSHGQVLRDTQYF.

The chain links TRBV6-6 to TRBJ2-2, with TRBD2 matching over 7 bases. CDR3 length: 15 residues. Germline V gene sequence: CDR1 MNHNY, CDR2 SVGAGI (reference sequence). The V segment lost 2 bases and the J segment 5 bases; nucleotides outside the gene matches: 5. CDR3 protein: CASSYGPSGTGELFF. In DNA, the CDR3 is TGTGCCAGCAGTTACGGGCCTAGCGGAACCGGGGAGCTGTTTTTT.

This clone was detected once. V is TRBV7-6 and J is TRBJ2-1; no definite D call. Germline CDR1 reads SGHVS; CDR2 reads FNYEAQ. V lost 5 bases and J lost 9, with 11 bases in between. The CDR3 runs 12 residues. This CDR3 is CASSPGRGEQFF. The CDR3 DNA reads as TGTGCCAGCAGCCCGGGCCGCGGTGAGCAGTTCTTC.

The rearrangement uses TRBV28 and TRBJ2-7; weak D call: TRBD2 (5 bases). CDR1 is MDHEN, CDR2 SYDVKM, per germline. The CDR3 has 15 amino acids. The V end lost 2 bases, the J end lost 2 bases, and 13 bases lay between the germline ends. The DNA of the CDR3 is TGTGCCAGCAGTTTAAGTGCTAGACTAACCTACGAGCAGTACTTC. Its protein product is CASSLSARLTYEQYF.

The chain joins TRBV5-5 to TRBJ2-1; D tentatively fits TRBD1 or TRBD2 (5 bases each). Germline V CDR1 and CDR2: SGHKS, YYEKEE (reference sequence). The CDR3 totals 14 residues. Deletions cut 4 bases from V and 0 bases from J, with 8 bases between. The CDR3 here is CASSHGTSYNEQFF. The CDR3 coding sequence is TGTGCCAGCAGCCACGGGACCTCCTACAATGAGCAGTTCTTC.

The chain employs TRBV11-2 and TRBJ2-3; 11 bases align to TRBD2. The V gene end was trimmed by 4 bases and the J gene end by 5 bases; junction bases not matched to a gene: 14. The germline V gene has CDR1 SGHAT and CDR2 FQNNGV. The CDR3 runs 18 residues. CDR3 in DNA: TGTGCCAGCAGCTCGAGGAGACTAGCGGGATGGAGGGGAGATACGCAGTATTTT. It is translated as CASSSRRLAGWRGDTQYF. Drawing the rest from reference TRBV11-2 and TRBJ2-3, the complete variable domain is EAGVAQSPRYKIIEKRQSVAFWCNPISGHATLYWYQQILGQGPKLLIQFQNNGVVDDSQLPKDRFSAERLKGVDSTLKIQPAKLEDSAVYLCASSSRRLAGWRGDTQYFGPGTRLTVL.